This T cell receptor (beta chain) was profiled in a study of tumor-infiltrating lymphocytes in primary liver carcinoma. As for the study in general: By surgical resection, the patients were treated for their primary liver carcinoma.

Blood RNA originated from unsorted whole blood, with germline DNA additionally extracted. Starting from 500 ng of total RNA, TCR beta cDNA was produced with a primer in the constant region. Three nested multiplex PCR rounds of slightly modified ARM-PCR generated TCR beta libraries. TCRdb passed the multiplex PCR reads through MiXCR, listing each CDR3 protein once. The sample lists a few hundred thousand distinct CDR3 sequences; approximately 58% were seen once. Notes on this clonotype: The antigen remains undetermined.

Regarding the study as a whole: It was in tumors, not blood, that the top-250-clone fraction was significantly higher (p = 0.039). The use of bulk unsorted samples meant that CD4+ and CD8+ repertoires were not compared. Tumor-blood pairs (like tumor-adjacent pairs) overlapped less than tumor region pairs did.

Sequenced sample: peripheral blood. The sequence came from a woman younger than 45 with primary liver carcinoma and hepatitis B virus infection.

In DNA form, the CDR3 reads TGTGCCAGCAGTGCCATTGGTGGCGGGGTAAGGGGAGCTTTCTTT. It translates to CASSAIGGGVRGAFF. The chain uses TRBV2 and TRBJ1-1, with D possibly being TRBD1 (5 bases). Trimming cost V 4 bases and J 10 bases, with 22 bases left between them. The CDR3 consists of 15 residues. Germline values: CDR1 SNHLY, CDR2 FYNNEI.